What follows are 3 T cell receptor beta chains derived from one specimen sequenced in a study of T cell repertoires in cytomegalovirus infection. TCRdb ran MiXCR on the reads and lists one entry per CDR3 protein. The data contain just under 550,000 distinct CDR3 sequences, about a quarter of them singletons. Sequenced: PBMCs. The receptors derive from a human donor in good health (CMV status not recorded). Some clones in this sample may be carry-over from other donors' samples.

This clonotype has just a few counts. The CDR3 region is CSGGVAENYEQYV. The DNA of the CDR3 is TGCAGCGGTGGAGTAGCGGAGAATTACGAGCAGTACGTC. The V and J genes are TRBV29-1 and TRBJ2-7, with D possibly matching TRBD2 (6 bases). The CDR3 totals 13 residues. Germline V CDR1 and CDR2: SQVTM, ANQGSEA. Trimming cost V 7 bases and J 4 bases, with 17 bases left between them.

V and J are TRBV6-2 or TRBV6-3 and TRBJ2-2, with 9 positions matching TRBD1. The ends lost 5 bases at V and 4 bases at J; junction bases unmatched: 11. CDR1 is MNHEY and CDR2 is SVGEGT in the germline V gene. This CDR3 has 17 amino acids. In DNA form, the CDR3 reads TGTGCCAGCAGTCCACCGGGACAGGGACTCAGCACCGGGGAGCTGTTTTTT. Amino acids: CASSPPGQGLSTGELFF.

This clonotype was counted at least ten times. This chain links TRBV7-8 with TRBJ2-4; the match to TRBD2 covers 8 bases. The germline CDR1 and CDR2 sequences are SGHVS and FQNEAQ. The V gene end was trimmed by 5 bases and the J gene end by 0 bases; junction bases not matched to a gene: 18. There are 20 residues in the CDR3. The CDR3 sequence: CASSRAGGGQGFLAKNIQYF. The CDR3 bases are TGTGCCAGCAGCCGGGCGGGGGGTGGGCAGGGGTTTCTAGCCAAAAACATTCAGTACTTC. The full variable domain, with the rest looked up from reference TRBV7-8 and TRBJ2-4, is GAGVSQSPRYKVAKRGQDVALRCDPISGHVSLFWYQQALGQGPEFLTYFQNEAQLDKSGLPSDRFFAERPEGSVSTLKIQRTQQEDSAVYLCASSRAGGGQGFLAKNIQYFGAGTRLSVL.